These T cell receptor beta chains were read from a single sample in a study of cytomegalovirus exposure and HLA in healthy donors. TCRdb's table, derived via immunoSEQ multiplex PCR, lists solely in-frame clones and lacks some. The sample has about 110,000 clones; approximately 71% are singletons. Material for sequencing was PBMCs. These receptors were obtained from a middle-aged man in good health and CMV-seronegative. Each CDR3 is given without its conserved first and last residue. Expanded clones get a size class; other rows say once, few or many, or leave the size out.

V gene	J gene	CDR3 length	clone size	CDR3 protein
TRBV7-2	TRBJ2-2	15	NA	ASSFGTSGANTGELF
TRBV18	TRBJ2-3	12	NA	ASSPGLSGDTQY
TRBV7-9	TRBJ1-1	7	NA	ESLKLSF
TRBV19	TRBJ2-7	14	NA	ASSMAASPSSYEQY
TRBV6-1	TRBJ1-1	13	NA	ASSEGPGRGTEAF
TRBV6-5	TRBJ1-2	9	few	ASSGDYGYT
TRBV5-1	TRBJ1-1	13	NA	ASSGRGMMNTEAF
TRBV7-9	TRBJ2-3	16	once	ASSYPPRLAGRSDTQY
TRBV2	TRBJ2-7	11	NA	ASRAGASYEQY
TRBV19	TRBJ1-2	13	NA	ASGLNPDRVYGYT
TRBV7-2	TRBJ2-7	14	NA	ASSLGSRGRGYEQY
TRBV5-1	TRBJ1-2	13	NA	ASSVTGGTPNGYT
TRBV4-2	TRBJ1-2	13	few	ASSLHPSGGYGYT
TRBV7-6	TRBJ1-1	11	few	ASSPDRRGEAF
TRBV6-5	TRBJ2-1	14	NA	ASSYSGGGSYNEQF
TRBV5-4	TRBJ2-3	12	NA	ASSGTVSTDTQY
TRBV19	TRBJ2-1	11	NA	ASSPGLAYEQF
TRBV6-1	TRBJ2-7	9	NA	ASGIAGGPP
TRBV29-1	TRBJ1-2	10	NA	SVVDIGYGYT
TRBV27	TRBJ2-2	16	few	ASSLQGLAGGHTGELF
TRBV9	TRBJ2-1	14	NA	ASSVVPGGAYNEQF
TRBV19	TRBJ1-2	12	once	ASSRDTANYGYT
TRBV15	TRBJ2-2	11	NA	ATSRDSVGELF
TRBV5-1	TRBJ2-5	11	NA	ASSPSGQETQY
TRBV19	TRBJ1-2	15	NA	ASSTRDRGPISYGYT
TRBV6-5	TRBJ1-2	14	NA	ASSYGGRTGRDGYT
TRBV15	TRBJ1-3	15	once	ATSRDLTGGSGNTIY
TRBV7-6	TRBJ1-1	10	NA	ASSRGGAEAF
TRBV5-1	TRBJ2-7	9	NA	ASSAGYEQY
TRBV6-5	TRBJ1-5	11	NA	ASRRNRRQPQH
TRBV19	TRBJ2-3	13	NA	ASSIWRGGQDTQY
TRBV6-4	TRBJ1-1	12	NA	ASRPGQGNTEAF
TRBV5-1	TRBJ2-1	16	NA	ASSLAVLGQGGGNEQF
TRBV7-2	TRBJ2-1	14	NA	ASSLRGDSRLGEQF
TRBV25-1	TRBJ2-7	11	once	ASSDYPYYEQY
TRBV27	TRBJ1-2	10	NA	ASTDFVHGYT
TRBV29-1	TRBJ2-1	11	NA	SGRTSGGYEQF
TRBV7-2	TRBJ2-1	12	NA	ASSLGSSFNEQF
TRBV7-6	TRBJ2-1	13	few	ASSFIAGDGDEQF
TRBV29-1	TRBJ1-4	12	NA	SVRGYLDDEKLF
TRBV19	TRBJ1-2	11	few	ASSIQGFYGYT
TRBV4-1	TRBJ1-4	13	NA	ASSQDRGLGEKLF
TRBV7-6	TRBJ2-5	14	NA	ASSPNGQGPQETQY
TRBV19	NA	10	few	ASSIPPYEQY
TRBV6-1	TRBJ1-1	12	NA	ASIPGRSSTEAF
TRBV5-1	TRBJ2-6	13	NA	ASSLDGTGANVLT
TRBV11-2	TRBJ1-2	11	NA	ASSSTGDYGYT
TRBV7-2	TRBJ2-3	13	NA	ASSVRDRGADTQY
TRBV5-1	TRBJ1-1	12	NA	ASSRDYINTEAF
TRBV7-2	TRBJ1-2	14	NA	ASSLGGRVGSYGYT
TRBV2	TRBJ2-7	12	NA	ASRITTSGDEQY
TRBV29-1	TRBJ1-1	11	once	SVEGPGSTEAF
TRBV18	TRBJ1-2	13	NA	ASSPAGGEGYGYT
TRBV2	TRBJ1-4	12	NA	ASSERQGKEKLF
TRBV2	TRBJ2-7	12	NA	ASTRTGRGNEQY
TRBV7-9	TRBJ2-5	15	NA	ASSPNHSGWAGETQY
TRBV21-1	TRBJ2-7	17	once	ASSKVSWPAGANSYEQY